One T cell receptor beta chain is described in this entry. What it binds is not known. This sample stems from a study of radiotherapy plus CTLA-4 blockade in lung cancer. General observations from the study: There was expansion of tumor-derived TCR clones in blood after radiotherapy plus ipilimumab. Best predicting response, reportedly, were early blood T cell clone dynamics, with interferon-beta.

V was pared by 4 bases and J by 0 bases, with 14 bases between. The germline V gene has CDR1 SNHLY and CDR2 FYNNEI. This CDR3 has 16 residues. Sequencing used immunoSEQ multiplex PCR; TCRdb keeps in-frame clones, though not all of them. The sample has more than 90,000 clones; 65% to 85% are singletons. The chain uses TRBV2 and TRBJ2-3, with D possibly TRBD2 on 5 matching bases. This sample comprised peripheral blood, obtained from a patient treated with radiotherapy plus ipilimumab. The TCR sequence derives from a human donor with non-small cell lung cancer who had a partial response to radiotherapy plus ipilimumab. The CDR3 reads CASSGPGRGSTDTQYF. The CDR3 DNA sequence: TGTGCCAGCAGTGGGCCCGGCCGAGGGAGCACAGATACGCAGTATTTT.